The entry that follows covers one T cell receptor beta chain sequence. Germline lookup yields CDR1 SGHRS and CDR2 YFSETQ. CDR3 length equals 15 residues. Trimming took 3 bases from V and 7 from J; bases not matched to a gene: 5. Preparing the TCRbeta library involved the use of unique molecular identifiers. TCRdb reprocessed the PCR reads via MiXCR and lists one record per CDR3 protein. Found here are fewer than 400,000 distinct CDR3 sequences, more than 20% of them singletons; the top ten hold about 10%. The data belong to a study of T-cell reconstitution after alpha-beta-depleted transplantation in children.

The sample in question was PBMCs, mostly from graft donor cells, obtained 180 days after TCRalphabeta/CD19-depleted stem cell transplant. The source is a male patient under 18 who had a stem cell transplant for acute lymphoblastic leukemia, so the T cells may come from the graft donor. The V gene is TRBV5-1, the J gene TRBJ1-6; 9 bases fit TRBD1. CDR3 sequence: CASSSLDRGNSPLHF. In DNA form, the CDR3 reads TGCGCCAGCAGCTCCCTAGACAGGGGGAATTCACCCCTCCACTTT.